The clone carrying this TCR beta chain has only a few counts. The antigen remains undetermined. The data originate from a study of blood T cells in healthy people across ages. CDR1 is LGHNT and CDR2 is FRNRAP in the germline V gene. V dropped 3 bases and J dropped 4 bases, with 22 bases sitting between them. The CDR3 contains 18 residues. A second PCR of roughly 6 to 12 cycles used a sample-barcoded 5' primer and a J-beta primer mix. A single record per CDR3 protein comes from TCRdb applying MiXCR to the 5' RACE reads. The sample yields 1.8 million or so distinct CDR3 sequences, approximately 40% seen once. Donation came from healthy Caucasian individuals in Russia who were aged about 6 to 95. The study, taken as a whole, reports: Naive T cell percentage showed a strong correlation with TCR beta diversity.

The receptor comes from a human donor in good health. The V and J genes are TRBV12-5 and TRBJ2-1, with D possibly TRBD1 on 6 matching bases. Input material: blood. The chain's CDR3 is CASGFRITKPDRYNEQFF. The CDR3 DNA sequence: TGTGCTAGTGGTTTCCGGATTACCAAACCCGACAGGTACAATGAGCAGTTCTTC.